Listed here are 4 T cell receptor beta chains from one sample, sequenced in a study of radiotherapy plus CTLA-4 blockade in lung cancer. Measured with immunoSEQ multiplex PCR; TCRdb has only the in-frame clones, and not every one. In the table there are 90,000 to 150,000 clones, about 77% of which are singletons. This material consisted of peripheral blood, taken from a patient treated with radiotherapy plus ipilimumab. Receptors were obtained from a human donor with non-small cell lung cancer who had a partial response to radiotherapy plus ipilimumab.

V and J are TRBV5-1 and TRBJ1-1; 8 nucleotides align to TRBD1. Unmatched junction bases numbered 5, after V lost 4 bases and J lost 0 bases. Germline lookup yields CDR1 SGHRS and CDR2 YFSETQ. The CDR3 contains 15 residues. The chain's CDR3 is CASSETGVMNTEAFF. In DNA form, the CDR3 reads TGCGCCAGCAGCGAGACAGGGGTAATGAACACTGAAGCTTTCTTT.

This clone was recorded a few times. This chain connects TRBV19 to TRBJ2-1; 8 bases map to TRBD2. The trim removed 7 bases at V and 4 bases at J, leaving 6 bases unmatched. Germline V gene data show CDR1 as LNHDA and CDR2 as SQIVND (reference sequence). CDR3 size: 14 residues. In DNA, the CDR3 is TGTGCCAGTATGGCGGGAGGTGATTACAATGAGCAGTTCTTC. Residues: CASMAGGDYNEQFF.

The chain joins TRBV5-1 to TRBJ2-1, with 10 bases matching TRBD2. The CDR3 is 15 amino acids. Germline V gene lookup returns CDR1 SGHRS and CDR2 YFSETQ. The J segment lost 5 bases and the V segment lost 0 bases, leaving 2 bases of the junction unmatched. This CDR3 reads CASSLGLAGHNEQFF. The CDR3, as DNA: TGCGCCAGCAGCTTGGGACTAGCGGGCCACAATGAGCAGTTCTTC.

V gene TRBV30 combines with J gene TRBJ1-2; the D is unclear. V was shortened by 2 bases and J by 4 bases, with 17 bases between the two germline ends. CDR3 length equals 15 residues. Germline assignment: CDR1 GTSNPN and CDR2 SVGIG (reference sequence). CDR3 nucleotides: TGTGCCTGGAGTCATCGGATCCCAGGCCCCTATGGCTACACCTTC. Its protein product is CAWSHRIPGPYGYTF.